This T cell receptor (beta chain) was captured by sequencing in a study of radiation and T cells in renal cell carcinoma. Time point described: blood 2 weeks post-SBRT. As to treatment: 15 Gy SBRT to primary tumor, nephrectomy 4 weeks later. The CDR3 consists of 14 residues. From germline, CDR1 is SEHNR and CDR2 FQNEAQ (reference sequence). After removal of 5 bases from V and 8 bases from J, the junction contained 6 bases not matched to a gene. This table comes from immunoSEQ multiplex PCR, and its TCRdb copy is limited to in-frame clones, with some not included. This table holds about 130,000 clones, roughly four fifths found once.

This material consisted of blood, taken from a patient whose treatment included radiotherapy and nephrectomy. The TCR originated in a woman aged 55 to 70 with renal cell carcinoma. The rearrangement uses TRBV7-9 and TRBJ2-1; 10 bases match TRBD2. This chain's CDR3 is CASSPTSGQDEQFF. The CDR3 DNA follows: TGTGCCAGCAGCCCGACTAGCGGGCAGGATGAGCAGTTCTTC. Full variable domain (rest looked up from reference TRBV7-9 and TRBJ2-1): DTGVSQNPRHKITKRGQNVTFRCDPISEHNRLYWYRQTLGQGPEFLTYFQNEAQLEKSRLLSDRFSAERPKGSFSTLEIQRTEQGDSAMYLCASSPTSGQDEQFFGPGTRLTVL.